These 17 T cell receptor beta chains came from one sample sequenced in a study of T cell repertoires in cytomegalovirus infection. TCRdb redid the calling of the reads with MiXCR, one entry per CDR3 protein. The sample holds about 140,000 distinct CDR3 sequences; under 8% are singletons and the top ten take roughly 17%. Material for sequencing was PBMCs. These receptors were collected from a human donor in good health (CMV status not recorded). Some clones in this sample may be carry-over from other donors' samples.

This clonotype was detected many times. V and J are TRBV4-1 and TRBJ2-5; D could derive from TRBD1 or TRBD2 (5 bases each). Per germline, CDR1 MGHRA and CDR2 YSYEKL. This CDR3 comprises 17 residues. V gave up 4 bases and J gave up 3 bases, with 21 bases separating them. The CDR3 is CASSRMSGTIAKETQYF. In DNA, the CDR3 is TGCGCCAGCAGCCGAATGTCCGGGACCATCGCTAAAGAGACCCAGTACTTC.

This clonotype appeared many times. This rearrangement joins TRBV12-3 or TRBV12-4 to TRBJ1-3, with a weak D call TRBD1 (5 bases). CDR3 length equals 18 residues. Trimming stripped 7 bases from V and 1 base from J, with 23 bases between. The CDR3 protein is CASTLATESRASGNTIYF. The CDR3 coding sequence is TGTGCCAGCACCCTCGCGACAGAATCGAGGGCATCTGGAAACACCATATATTTT.

This clonotype was found many times. The V and J genes are TRBV7-8 and TRBJ2-5; weak D call: TRBD1 (6 bases). The CDR3 is 15 amino acids. Germline V lookup: CDR1 SGHVS, CDR2 FQNEAQ. Trimming removed 7 bases at V and 0 bases at J, with 15 bases between. CDR3 coding DNA: TGTGCCAGCACCGTCGACAGGCAGTACCAAGAGACCCAGTACTTC. Protein product: CASTVDRQYQETQYF.

This clonotype has ten or more counts. This rearrangement joins TRBV18 to TRBJ2-7; TRBD2 is a possible D gene (7 bases). The V gene lost 1 base and the J gene lost 4 bases, with 14 bases spanning the gap. There are 15 residues in the CDR3. Germline CDR1 KGHSH, CDR2 LQKENI. CDR3 region: CASSPQGGAKYEQYF. Written as DNA, the CDR3 is TGTGCCAGCTCACCACAAGGGGGGGCGAAATACGAGCAGTACTTC.

Only a few counts were recorded for this clonotype. The CDR3 reads CASSVRTGQETQYF. In DNA form, the CDR3 reads TGTGCCAGCAGCGTAAGGACAGGTCAAGAGACCCAGTACTTC. The J gene is TRBJ2-5, the V gene TRBV9; TRBD1 matches 7 bases. This CDR3 is 14 amino acids long. Germline loops: CDR1 SGDLS, CDR2 YYNGEE. V gave up 1 base and J gave up 2 bases; unmatched junction bases: 2.

Many counts were recorded for this clonotype. The chain is built from TRBV7-2 and TRBJ2-5; TRBD2 matches 13 bases. The ends lost 4 bases at V and 9 bases at J; junction bases unmatched: 2. Germline V gene sequence: CDR1 SGHTA, CDR2 FQGNSA. The CDR3 loop spans 13 amino acids. CDR3 nucleotides: TGTGCCAGCAGCTCGGGACTAGCGGGGTCCCAGTACTTC. This gives the protein CASSSGLAGSQYF.

The rearrangement joins TRBV7-3 to TRBJ2-5; 10 bases agree with TRBD2. Germline V gene lookup returns CDR1 SGHTA and CDR2 FQGTGA. CDR3 length: 15 amino acids. Losses at the gene ends were 5 bases for V and 5 bases for J; bases not matched to a gene: 8. The CDR3 here is CASSEMGLAFETQYF. The CDR3, as DNA: TGTGCCAGCAGCGAGATGGGACTAGCGTTCGAGACCCAGTACTTC.

The sample holds many counts of this clonotype. This chain joins TRBV20-1 and TRBJ2-7; maybe TRBD2 (6 bases). Trimming shortened V by 2 bases and J by 4 bases, and 12 bases separated the two germline ends. The CDR3 runs 13 residues. From germline, CDR1 is DFQATT and CDR2 SNEGSKA (reference sequence). The DNA for the CDR3 is TGCAGTGCTAGAACCGGGAGATTTTACGAGCAGTACTTC. It translates to CSARTGRFYEQYF.

This clonotype showed up many times. The chain combines TRBV7-9 with TRBJ1-1; the D is unclear. The CDR3 has 14 residues. Germline CDR1 is SEHNR and CDR2 is FQNEAQ (reference sequence). Trimming left V 5 bases short and J 11 bases short, with 21 bases between. The CDR3 spells CASSHGRTASQAFF. CDR3 nucleotide sequence: TGTGCCAGCAGCCACGGGAGAACAGCGTCTCAGGCTTTCTTT. Full variable domain (rest looked up from reference TRBV7-9 and TRBJ1-1): DTGVSQNPRHKITKRGQNVTFRCDPISEHNRLYWYRQTLGQGPEFLTYFQNEAQLEKSRLLSDRFSAERPKGSFSTLEIQRTEQGDSAMYLCASSHGRTASQAFFGQGTRLTVV.

This chain joins TRBV20-1 and TRBJ2-3; D may match TRBD1 or TRBD2 (5 bases each). V lost 5 bases to trimming and J lost 0 bases, with 15 bases between them. CDR3 length equals 15 residues. Germline V CDR1 and CDR2: DFQATT, SNEGSKA (reference sequence). The CDR3 nucleotides are TGCAGTGCTGACGTCCCCAGGGAGAGCACAGATACGCAGTATTTT. Its protein is CSADVPRESTDTQYF.

The rearrangement uses TRBV7-2 and TRBJ1-5; the match to TRBD1 covers 8 bases. Per the germline V gene, CDR1 is SGHTA and CDR2 is FQGNSA. V lost 9 bases, J lost 6 bases, and 7 bases stayed unmatched. There are 13 residues in the CDR3. The CDR3 nucleotides are TGTGCCAGAGGCCTCAGGGGGCTTCAGCCCCAGCATTTT. This codes for CARGLRGLQPQHF. Full variable domain (missing parts from reference TRBV7-2 and TRBJ1-5): GAGVSQSPSNKVTEKGKDVELRCDPISGHTALYWYRQSLGQGLEFLIYFQGNSAPDKSGLPSDRFSAERTGGSVSTLTIQRTQQEDSAVYLCARGLRGLQPQHFGDGTRLSIL.

The V gene is TRBV18, the J gene TRBJ2-7; D not certain. V dropped 0 bases and J dropped 2 bases, with 11 bases sitting between them. Germline CDR1 is KGHSH and CDR2 is LQKENI. This CDR3 contains 15 residues. DNA for the CDR3: TGTGCCAGCTCACCACCGTTATGGCAAGCCTACGAGCAGTACTTC. Encoded protein: CASSPPLWQAYEQYF.

This clonotype showed up many times. The chain carries TRBV7-9 and TRBJ2-3; 10 bases agree with TRBD1. The germline V gene has CDR1 SEHNR and CDR2 FQNEAQ (reference sequence). Losses at the gene ends were 2 bases for V and 4 bases for J; bases not matched to a gene: 15. The CDR3 contains 19 residues. The CDR3 region has the DNA TGTGCCAGCAGCTTACGGCCGCGGGGGACAGGGGAGAGTGCAGATACGCAGTATTTT. Translation: CASSLRPRGTGESADTQYF.

This clonotype showed up many times. This chain uses TRBV10-3 with TRBJ2-5; TRBD1 aligns across 9 bases. The V gene's germline CDR1 is ENHRY and CDR2 SYGVKD. The CDR3 runs 18 residues. The V segment lost 2 bases and the J segment 5 bases; nucleotides outside the gene matches: 15. CDR3 in DNA: TGTGCCATCAGTGAGAGGAGACCGGCACAGGGGGCTGGGGAGACCCAGTACTTC. Protein product: CAISERRPAQGAGETQYF.

This clonotype was seen ten or more times. This chain joins TRBV7-2 and TRBJ1-2; unclear D gene. This CDR3 has 15 residues. CDR1 and CDR2 (germline): SGHTA, FQGNSA. V was cut by 1 base and J by 3 bases, with 12 bases left in between. The CDR3 DNA reads as TGTGCCAGCAGCTTAGATGGCAATGTCGACTATGGCTACACCTTC. As protein: CASSLDGNVDYGYTF.

In its sample, this clonotype was seen many times. The chain employs TRBV2 and TRBJ1-2; possibly TRBD1 for D (6 bases). Between the trimmed V and J ends, which lost 3 bases and 8 bases, there was a span of 22 bases. The germline gives CDR1 SNHLY, CDR2 FYNNEI. The length of the CDR3 is 16 residues. Here the CDR3 reads CASSDVTGSSYSGYTF. CDR3 sequence (DNA): TGTGCCAGCAGTGATGTGACAGGCAGCTCTTATAGCGGCTACACCTTC.

This clonotype was seen only a few times. This chain connects TRBV10-3 to TRBJ2-3; the match to TRBD2 covers 7 bases. This CDR3 is built from 13 residues. CDR1 is ENHRY and CDR2 is SYGVKD in the germline V gene. The V segment lost 10 bases and the J segment 5 bases; nucleotides outside the gene matches: 9. The DNA for the CDR3 is TGTGCCACCGGTGCCGGGGAGGGAGATACGCAGTATTTT. Its protein is CATGAGEGDTQYF.